This T cell receptor (beta chain) was captured by sequencing in a study of blood T cells in healthy people across ages. Overall study results and limits: Older age coincided with a roughly linear decline in TCR beta diversity per million T cells.

Alongside a J-beta primer mix, a sample-barcoded 5' primer served in a second PCR lasting roughly 7 to 11 cycles. TCRdb re-called the 5' RACE reads through MiXCR, storing one row per CDR3 protein. The sample comprises 600,000 to 800,000 distinct CDR3 sequences, roughly 20% of which are singletons, and 3.6% rests with the top ten. Trimming cost V 7 bases and J 0 bases; bases outside gene matches: 7. CDR3 length: 15 amino acids. Germline CDR1 is MNHEY and CDR2 is SVGAGI. On this clonotype itself: Its specificity is not known.

The sample taken for sequencing was blood. The V gene is TRBV6-5, the J gene TRBJ1-2; TRBD1 matches at 8 bases. The clonotype comes from a man between 70 and 80 years old in good health. This CDR3 is CASTVRTGTNYGYTF. The DNA for the CDR3 is TGTGCCAGCACAGTTCGGACAGGGACTAACTATGGCTACACCTTC.